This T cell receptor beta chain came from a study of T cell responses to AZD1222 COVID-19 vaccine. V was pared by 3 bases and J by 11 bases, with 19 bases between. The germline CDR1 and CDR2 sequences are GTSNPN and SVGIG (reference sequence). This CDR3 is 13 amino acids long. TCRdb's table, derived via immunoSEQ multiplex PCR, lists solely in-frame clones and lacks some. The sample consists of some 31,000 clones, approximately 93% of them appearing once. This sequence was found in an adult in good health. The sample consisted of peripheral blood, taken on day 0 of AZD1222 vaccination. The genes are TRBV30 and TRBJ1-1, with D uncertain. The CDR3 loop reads CAWSLGVDREAFF. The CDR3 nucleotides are TGTGCCTGGAGCCTCGGGGTTGACCGGGAGGCTTTCTTT.